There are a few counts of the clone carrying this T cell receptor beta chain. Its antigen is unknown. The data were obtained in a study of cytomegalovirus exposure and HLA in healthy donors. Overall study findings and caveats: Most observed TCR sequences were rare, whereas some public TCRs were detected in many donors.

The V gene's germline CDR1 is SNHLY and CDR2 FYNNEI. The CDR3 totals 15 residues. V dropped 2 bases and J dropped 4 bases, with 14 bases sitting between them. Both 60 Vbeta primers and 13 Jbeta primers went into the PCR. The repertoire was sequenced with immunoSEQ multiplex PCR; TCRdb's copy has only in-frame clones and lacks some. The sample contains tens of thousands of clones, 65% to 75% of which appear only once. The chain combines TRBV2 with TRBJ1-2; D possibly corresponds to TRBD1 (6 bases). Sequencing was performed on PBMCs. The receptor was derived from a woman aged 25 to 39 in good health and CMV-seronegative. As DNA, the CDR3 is TGTGCCAGCAGTGAATGGCCAGGGGTTGGCTATGGCTACACCTTC. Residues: CASSEWPGVGYGYTF. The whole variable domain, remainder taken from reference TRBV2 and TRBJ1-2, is EPEVTQTPSHQVTQMGQEVILRCVPISNHLYFYWYRQILGQKVEFLVSFYNNEISEKSEIFDDQFSVERPDGSNFTLKIRSTKLEDSAMYFCASSEWPGVGYGYTFGSGTRLTVV.